The entry below describes one TCR beta chain. Its cognate antigen is unknown. These donors counted as nominally healthy when sampled, but unrecorded immune exposures were likely. The data stem from a study of cytomegalovirus exposure and HLA in healthy donors. The overall study: Of all 400 or so donors who were genotyped, 75% to 85% belonged to the Caucasian-associated ancestry cluster.

Primers: 60 Vbeta forward and 13 Jbeta reverse. Clones were read by immunoSEQ multiplex PCR, and TCRdb kept only the in-frame ones, dropping some. The table shows 150,000 to 200,000 clones, with around 80% occurring only once. V was shortened by 6 bases and J by 7 bases, with 6 bases between the two germline ends. The CDR3 covers 11 residues. Germline CDR1 and CDR2: MDHEN and SYDVKM. Findings of the study overall: Reportedly, HLA-A and HLA-B alleles of most subjects were accurately predicted from TCR beta. Later analysis demonstrated an association between a missense DCLRE1C variant and TCR beta V- and J-gene trimming.

V usage is TRBV28 and J usage is TRBJ2-2, with D unclear. This TCR derives from a woman in her 40s in good health and CMV-seronegative. Specimen: PBMCs. The CDR3 DNA reads as TGTGCCAGCAGGACTCTCGGGGAGCTGTTTTTT. Its translation is CASRTLGELFF.